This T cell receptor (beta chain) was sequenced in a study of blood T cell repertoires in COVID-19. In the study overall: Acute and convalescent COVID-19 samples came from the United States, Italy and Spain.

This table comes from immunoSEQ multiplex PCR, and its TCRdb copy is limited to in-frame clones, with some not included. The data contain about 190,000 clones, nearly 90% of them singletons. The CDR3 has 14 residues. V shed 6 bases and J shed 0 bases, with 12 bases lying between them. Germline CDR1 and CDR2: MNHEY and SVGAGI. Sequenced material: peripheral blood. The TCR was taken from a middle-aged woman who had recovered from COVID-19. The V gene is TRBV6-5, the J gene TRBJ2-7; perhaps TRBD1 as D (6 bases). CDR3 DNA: TGTGCCAGCAGGGTTGACAGGAGCTCCTACGAGCAGTACTTC. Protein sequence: CASRVDRSSYEQYF.